One sample yielded the 19 T cell receptor beta chains listed below, sequenced in a study of monozygotic twins with inflammatory bowel disease. One entry per CDR3 protein, without DNA, is what TCRdb gives after re-calling the 5' RACE reads. The specimen's table records approximately 100,000 distinct CDR3 sequences. The source material was blood. These receptor sequences come from a human donor with ulcerative colitis or Crohn's disease, or a healthy co-twin of an affected twin (not recorded which).

The CDR3: CSVEESSNYEQYF. The rearrangement links TRBV29-1 to TRBJ2-7. The CDR3 runs to 13 residues. The germline CDR1 and CDR2 sequences are SQVTM and ANQGSEA.

The V call is TRBV5-4, the J call TRBJ2-1; TCRdb designates TRBD1, a call that cannot be tested without DNA. This CDR3 comprises 16 residues. The germline V gene encodes CDR1 SGHNT and CDR2 YYREEE (reference sequence). CDR3 in amino acids: CASSIPQRGGFNEQFF.

This rearrangement joins TRBV7-2 to TRBJ1-5; no DNA is available, so the TRBD1 call from TCRdb remains unchecked. The CDR3 consists of 16 residues. Germline-derived CDR1 and CDR2 are SGHTA and FQGNSA. CDR3 sequence reads: CASSRTGTGGREPQHF.

This sequence joins TRBV3-1 and TRBJ2-1; TCRdb names TRBD2, which stays unverified in the absence of DNA. The germline V gene encodes CDR1 LGHDT and CDR2 YNNKEL (reference sequence). The CDR3 contains 15 residues. The CDR3 sequence is CASSHNGRLAGEQFF.

The chain has TRBV20-1 and TRBJ2-7; TCRdb calls TRBD2, which cannot be checked without DNA. Germline lookup yields CDR1 DFQATT and CDR2 SNEGSKA (reference sequence). The CDR3 has 14 amino acids. The CDR3 reads CSASLLQGTYEQYF.

The rearrangement joins TRBV6-2 or TRBV6-3 to TRBJ1-5; TCRdb's D call of TRBD1 is untestable without DNA. The CDR3 extends over 15 amino acids. Germline V lookup: CDR1 MNHEY, CDR2 SVGEGT. The CDR3 here is CASSYGGVSNQPQHF.

The CDR3 here is CASSWTGNEQYF. The chain carries TRBV14 and TRBJ2-7; without DNA, the TCRdb call of TRBD1 cannot be checked. Germline values: CDR1 SGHDN, CDR2 FVKESK. CDR3 length: 12 amino acids.

This chain connects TRBV28 to TRBJ2-4; TCRdb's assignment of TRBD2 cannot be checked, as there is no DNA. The germline V gene encodes CDR1 MDHEN and CDR2 SYDVKM. The CDR3 sequence is 14 residues long. Here the CDR3 reads CASRPPGGKNIQYF. The full variable domain, in which reference TRBV28 and TRBJ2-4 provide the parts outside the CDR3, is DVKVTQSSRYLVKRTGEKVFLECVQDMDHENMFWYRQDPGLGLRLIYFSYDVKMKEKGDIPEGYSVSREKKERFSLILESASTNQTSMYLCASRPPGGKNIQYFGAGTRLSVL.

V usage is TRBV4-1 and J usage is TRBJ1-6; the D call from TCRdb, TRBD1, cannot be confirmed without DNA. Germline V lookup: CDR1 MGHRA, CDR2 YSYEKL. The CDR3 extends over 15 amino acids. CDR3 in amino acids: CASSQERQGNSPLHF.

This chain links TRBV5-1 with TRBJ1-2; the TCRdb call, TRBD1, lacks DNA for checking. CDR1 and CDR2 from the germline V gene are SGHRS and YFSETQ. The CDR3 sequence is 15 residues long. CDR3 region: CASSYLDRGENGYTF.

The chain has TRBV6-1 and TRBJ2-4; there is no DNA to check the TCRdb D call of TRBD2. This CDR3 comprises 15 residues. Per the germline V gene, CDR1 is MNHNS and CDR2 is SASEGT. The CDR3 loop reads CASTASGGGKNIQYF.

This chain uses TRBV28 with TRBJ2-7. This CDR3 contains 11 residues. Per the germline V gene, CDR1 is MDHEN and CDR2 is SYDVKM. The CDR3: CASSFTLKQYF. Supplemented by reference TRBV28 and TRBJ2-7, the full variable domain reads DVKVTQSSRYLVKRTGEKVFLECVQDMDHENMFWYRQDPGLGLRLIYFSYDVKMKEKGDIPEGYSVSREKKERFSLILESASTNQTSMYLCASSFTLKQYFGPGTRLTVT.

This rearrangement joins TRBV7-2 to TRBJ2-2; TCRdb gives TRBD1 as the D gene, but with no DNA this cannot be confirmed. Per the germline V gene, CDR1 is SGHTA and CDR2 is FQGNSA. The CDR3 loop spans 15 amino acids. The CDR3 here is CASSSTGQGYGELFF. The full variable domain, completed using reference TRBV7-2 and TRBJ2-2, is GAGVSQSPSNKVTEKGKDVELRCDPISGHTALYWYRQSLGQGLEFLIYFQGNSAPDKSGLPSDRFSAERTGGSVSTLTIQRTQQEDSAVYLCASSSTGQGYGELFFGEGSRLTVL.

This chain joins TRBV20-1 and TRBJ1-2. This CDR3 is built from 11 residues. Germline V lookup: CDR1 DFQATT, CDR2 SNEGSKA (reference sequence). This CDR3 reads CSARRETGYTF.

This CDR3 reads CSATGTSLHEQFF. This chain joins TRBV20-1 and TRBJ2-1; TCRdb gives TRBD2 as the D gene, but with no DNA this cannot be confirmed. The CDR3 consists of 13 residues. Germline lookup yields CDR1 DFQATT and CDR2 SNEGSKA (reference sequence).

The V call is TRBV30, the J call TRBJ2-7; with no DNA, the TCRdb D assignment of TRBD1 cannot be verified. Germline CDR1 and CDR2: GTSNPN and SVGIG (reference sequence). There are 12 residues in the CDR3. CDR3 region: CAWDFTGSEQYF.

V and J are TRBV7-2 and TRBJ2-4; TCRdb gives TRBD1 as the D gene, but with no DNA this cannot be confirmed. Germline-derived CDR1 and CDR2 are SGHTA and FQGNSA. CDR3 size: 14 residues. CDR3 protein: CASSPRDIKNIQYF.

The V call is TRBV30, the J call TRBJ1-1. The CDR3 runs 14 residues. From germline, CDR1 is GTSNPN and CDR2 SVGIG (reference sequence). CDR3 residues: CAWSVGFGNTEAFF.

The V gene is TRBV24-1, the J gene TRBJ2-2; the D call from TCRdb, TRBD1, cannot be confirmed without DNA. The CDR3 loop spans 16 amino acids. From germline, CDR1 is KGHDR and CDR2 SFDVKD. The CDR3: CATSDLRTAQTGELFF.